Each of the 9 T cell receptor beta chains below was sequenced from the same sample in a study of T-cell memory formation after mild COVID-19. TCRdb reprocessed the 5' RACE reads via MiXCR and lists one record per CDR3 protein. The table has 470,000 or so distinct CDR3 sequences, about 20% seen once. The specimen sequenced was PBMCs or a T cell subset sorted from them (not recorded which). The receptors come from a man between 18 and 35 years old who had mild COVID-19 (a few samples of this study predate the infection). Cell type and time point are not known.

This sequence joins TRBV10-3 and TRBJ2-7; D call uncertain. The CDR3 totals 13 residues. CDR1 and CDR2 from the germline V gene are ENHRY and SYGVKD. Trimming stripped 6 bases from V and 1 base from J, with 10 bases between. CDR3 in amino acids: CAIRSSESYEQYV. In DNA form, the CDR3 reads TGTGCCATCAGGAGTTCGGAATCCTACGAGCAGTACGTC.

The rearrangement links TRBV12-3 or TRBV12-4 to TRBJ2-3; no firm D call. Trimming left V 3 bases short and J 1 base short, with 11 bases between. The CDR3 sequence is 15 residues long. CDR3 residues: CASSFSREGTDTQYF. The CDR3 bases are TGTGCCAGCAGTTTTAGTCGCGAGGGCACAGATACGCAGTATTTT.

There are a few counts of this clonotype. The chain couples TRBV7-2 to TRBJ2-1; D remains ambiguous. CDR3 length: 13 amino acids. V was trimmed by 5 bases and J by 8 bases, leaving 13 bases between them. The germline gives CDR1 SGHTA, CDR2 FQGNSA. CDR3 in DNA: TGTGCCAGCAGCGATCAAGTCGGCGATGAGCAGTTCTTC. Encoded protein: CASSDQVGDEQFF.

The V gene is TRBV6-6, the J gene TRBJ1-2; maybe TRBD1 (6 bases). The CDR3 covers 16 residues. Trimming took off 6 bases at V and 1 base at J, with 18 bases between the two ends. Germline V gene sequence: CDR1 MNHNY, CDR2 SVGAGI (reference sequence). CDR3 region: CASSRLTGPINYGYTF. The CDR3 bases are TGTGCCAGCAGCCGCCTTACAGGGCCTATTAACTATGGCTACACCTTC.

This clonotype was seen ten or more times. The genes are TRBV12-3 or TRBV12-4 and TRBJ2-3; 9 bases fit TRBD2. The ends lost 7 bases at V and 10 bases at J; junction bases unmatched: 15. The length of the CDR3 is 15 residues. Here the CDR3 reads CASTLVGASGAAQYF. CDR3 in DNA: TGTGCCAGCACCCTGGTCGGGGCTAGCGGGGCGGCGCAGTATTTT.

V is TRBV20-1 and J is TRBJ2-3; D remains ambiguous. The CDR3 covers 13 residues. Trimming took 0 bases from V and 6 from J, leaving 10 bases between them. Germline V gives CDR1 DFQATT, CDR2 SNEGSKA (reference sequence). The CDR3 DNA is TGCAGTGCTAGAGACACGAGCGTGGATACGCAGTATTTT. Translated, it gives CSARDTSVDTQYF.

The chain joins TRBV4-3 to TRBJ1-5; D is possibly TRBD1 (5 bases). The CDR3 contains 15 residues. V lost 3 bases, J lost 7 bases, and 16 bases lay in between. Germline CDR1 is LGHNA and CDR2 is YSLEER. CDR3 DNA: TGCGCCAGCAGCCAGGACAAGTTGGGTATCCAGCCCCAGCATTTT. Its translation: CASSQDKLGIQPQHF.

This clonotype was counted only a few times. The V and J genes are TRBV9 and TRBJ2-3, with TRBD1 identical over 8 bases. J gave up 0 bases and V 3 bases, and 9 bases lay outside the gene matches. The V gene's germline CDR1 is SGDLS and CDR2 YYNGEE. The CDR3 length is 17 residues. CDR3 in DNA: TGTGCCAGCAGCGGCAACCTCAGGGGGCGCAGCACAGATACGCAGTATTTT. Its protein product is CASSGNLRGRSTDTQYF.

This clonotype was counted a few times. The chain recombines TRBV6-5 with TRBJ1-2; D is possibly TRBD1 (5 bases). The CDR3 runs 18 residues. V lost 5 bases, J lost 6 bases, and 28 bases lay in between. Per the germline V gene, CDR1 is MNHEY and CDR2 is SVGAGI. The CDR3 coding sequence is TGTGCCAGCAGTGACCCCAGGGCAGGGCGAGCCCGTAAGAATGGCTACACCTTC. Its protein is CASSDPRAGRARKNGYTF.